The 20 T cell receptor beta chains below were found in one sample sequenced in a study of cytomegalovirus exposure and HLA in healthy donors. PCR involved 60 Vbeta and 13 Jbeta primers. The protocol was immunoSEQ multiplex PCR, while the TCRdb copy is restricted to in-frame clones and leaves out a portion. In the table there are tens of thousands of clones, around 81% of which are singletons. Sample: PBMCs. These receptors were taken from a male donor in good health and CMV-seronegative.

The chain links TRBV29-1 to TRBJ1-1; no definite D call. Germline V gives CDR1 SQVTM, CDR2 ANQGSEA. Between the trimmed V and J ends, which lost 0 bases and 0 bases, there was a span of 8 bases. There are 14 residues in the CDR3. The CDR3 DNA reads as TGCAGCGTTGAAGATCGCCCTATGAACACTGAAGCTTTCTTT. Its protein is CSVEDRPMNTEAFF.

The V gene is TRBV4-2, the J gene TRBJ1-1, with 7 nucleotides matching TRBD1. Trimming removed 0 bases from V and 1 base from J; junction bases left unmatched: 5. This CDR3 comprises 16 residues. From germline, CDR1 is LGHNA and CDR2 YNFKEQ. The CDR3 DNA reads as TGTGCCAGCAGCCAAGACTACGGGACAGCGAACACTGAAGCTTTCTTT. Its translation: CASSQDYGTANTEAFF.

This chain uses TRBV2 with TRBJ1-1; perhaps TRBD1 as D (6 bases). CDR1 and CDR2 from the germline V gene are SNHLY and FYNNEI. Deletions cut 7 bases from V and 0 bases from J, with 12 bases between. CDR3 length: 14 residues. The CDR3 protein is CASTQGNLNTEAFF. CDR3 bases: TGTGCCAGCACCCAGGGGAACTTGAACACTGAAGCTTTCTTT.

This clone was observed a single time. The CDR3 here is CASSTVAALTTDTQYF. The DNA of the CDR3 is TGTGCCAGCTCCACAGTGGCCGCCCTTACCACAGATACGCAGTATTTT. The rearrangement joins TRBV18 to TRBJ2-3; D gene ambiguous. The CDR3 is made up of 16 amino acids. The germline V gene has CDR1 KGHSH and CDR2 LQKENI. The V gene lost 6 bases and the J gene lost 2 bases, with 18 bases spanning the gap.

The chain is built from TRBV6-1 and TRBJ2-2, with 9 bases aligning to TRBD1. Germline values: CDR1 MNHNS, CDR2 SASEGT. J lost 5 bases, V lost 6 bases, and 7 bases had no gene match. The CDR3 length is 15 residues. The CDR3, as DNA: TGTGCCAGCAGGGAGGACAGGGGTCAGACCGGGGAGCTGTTTTTT. Translating gives CASREDRGQTGELFF.

The J gene is TRBJ2-1, the V gene TRBV6-5; tentative D call: TRBD1 (5 bases). From germline, CDR1 is MNHEY and CDR2 SVGAGI. The CDR3 contains 12 residues. Trimming pared 5 bases from V and 10 bases from J, leaving 12 bases between. CDR3 nucleotide sequence: TGTGCCAGCAGTCAAGACAGAGAGGAGCAGTTCTTC. Protein sequence: CASSQDREEQFF.

This clone was seen only a few times. The CDR3 loop is CASSQVGGHVEAFF. As DNA, the CDR3 is TGCGCCAGCAGCCAAGTGGGGGGGCATGTTGAAGCTTTCTTT. V usage is TRBV4-3 and J usage is TRBJ1-1; D is perhaps TRBD1 (6 bases). The CDR3 is made up of 14 amino acids. V lost 1 base to trimming and J lost 7 bases, with 13 bases between them. Germline lookup yields CDR1 LGHNA and CDR2 YSLEER.

This clone came up a few times. This chain links TRBV30 with TRBJ1-2, with 8 nucleotides matching TRBD1. The ends lost 5 bases at V and 2 bases at J; junction bases unmatched: 10. Per germline, CDR1 GTSNPN and CDR2 SVGIG (reference sequence). This CDR3 is built from 15 residues. The CDR3 DNA reads as TGTGCCTGGGCCCCAGGGGGCGCAGAAAACTATGGCTACACCTTC. It specifies CAWAPGGAENYGYTF.

V usage is TRBV28 and J usage is TRBJ1-1; 8 nucleotides match TRBD1. Germline CDR1 and CDR2: MDHEN and SYDVKM. V was pared by 5 bases and J by 3 bases, with 14 bases of the junction left unmatched. The CDR3 runs 17 residues. CDR3 DNA: TGTGCCAGCAGTGGTCCGAGGCAACCAGGGGGCTACACTGAAGCTTTCTTT. Encoded protein: CASSGPRQPGGYTEAFF.

This clone was counted once. The V gene is TRBV2, the J gene TRBJ2-6; 8 bases map to TRBD1. CDR3 length: 17 amino acids. V shed 8 bases, J shed 0 bases, and the junction held 9 bases outside the gene matches. CDR1 and CDR2 (germline): SNHLY, FYNNEI. This chain's CDR3 is CASWQGAAGSGANVLTF. Here the CDR3 DNA reads TGTGCCAGCTGGCAGGGGGCTGCCGGCTCTGGGGCCAACGTCCTGACTTTC. Variable domain in full (rest from reference TRBV2 and TRBJ2-6): EPEVTQTPSHQVTQMGQEVILRCVPISNHLYFYWYRQILGQKVEFLVSFYNNEISEKSEIFDDQFSVERPDGSNFTLKIRSTKLEDSAMYFCASWQGAAGSGANVLTFGAGSRLTVL.

V usage is TRBV30 and J usage is TRBJ2-4; D is perhaps TRBD1 (7 bases). Germline V gene lookup returns CDR1 GTSNPN and CDR2 SVGIG (reference sequence). The ends were cut back, 4 bases at V and 6 bases at J, with 16 bases in the middle. The CDR3 extends over 14 amino acids. CDR3 region: CAWTRGGTANIQYF. The CDR3 coding sequence is TGTGCCTGGACTCGAGGGGGGACAGCAAACATTCAGTACTTC.

This clone was seen a few times. This chain links TRBV7-9 with TRBJ1-1, with D unresolved. The V end was cut by 1 base, the J end by 1 base, with 13 bases between. Germline V gene sequence: CDR1 SEHNR, CDR2 FQNEAQ (reference sequence). This CDR3 has 16 residues. The CDR3 DNA is TGTGCCAGCAGCTTAGTCGGAGGGTCAAAGAACACTGAAGCTTTCTTT. It is translated as CASSLVGGSKNTEAFF.

This chain connects TRBV4-3 to TRBJ1-2; D perhaps matches TRBD1 (5 bases). The germline CDR1 and CDR2 sequences are LGHNA and YSLEER. The CDR3 totals 16 residues. Trimming stripped 0 bases from V and 4 bases from J, with 15 bases between. In DNA form, the CDR3 reads TGCGCCAGCAGCCAAGAGTGGGGGGACGGGGCCTATGGCTACACCTTC. This codes for CASSQEWGDGAYGYTF.

The chain links TRBV7-2 to TRBJ2-5, with D maybe TRBD2 (5 bases). The length of the CDR3 is 13 residues. Germline lookup yields CDR1 SGHTA and CDR2 FQGNSA. V gave up 5 bases and J gave up 3 bases, with 10 bases separating them. The CDR3 sequence: CASSPDWKETQYF. The CDR3 nucleotides read TGTGCCAGCAGCCCGGACTGGAAAGAGACCCAGTACTTC.

This chain joins TRBV25-1 and TRBJ1-6, with no clear D. With 3 bases removed from V and 5 bases from J, the gap between germline ends came to 5 bases. This CDR3 is 13 amino acids long. Germline V lookup: CDR1 MGHDK, CDR2 SYGVNS. CDR3 region: CASSDPNNSPLHF. In DNA, the CDR3 is TGTGCCAGCAGTGATCCAAATAATTCACCCCTCCACTTT.

This clone has just one count. The junction shows a germline mismatch at one end, possibly a read error. The genes are TRBV14 and TRBJ1-3; D unclear. The length of the CDR3 is 8 residues. Germline V gene data show CDR1 as SGHDN and CDR2 as FVKESK. CDR3 in amino acids: CASPGFNF. CDR3 coding DNA: TGTGCCAGCCCCGGGTTCAACTTT.

The genes are TRBV30 and TRBJ1-1; 8 bases match TRBD1. The CDR3 loop spans 14 amino acids. V shed 1 base and J 3 bases; nucleotides not matched to a gene: 4. The germline CDR1 and CDR2 sequences are GTSNPN and SVGIG (reference sequence). For the CDR3, the DNA is TGTGCCTGGAGTGCGCCGGACAGGGACACTGAAGCTTTCTTT. It is translated as CAWSAPDRDTEAFF.

CDR3 DNA: TGTGCCAGCAGCCAAGATGCAAGGGGAGGTACAGATACGCAGTATTTT. This gives the protein CASSQDARGGTDTQYF. The rearrangement joins TRBV14 to TRBJ2-3; possibly TRBD2 for D (6 bases). V shed 0 bases and J shed 3 bases, with 13 bases lying between them. The CDR3 covers 16 residues. The germline CDR1 and CDR2 sequences are SGHDN and FVKESK.

Concerning this clone itself: The germline gene is not matched at one end of the junction; a read error may be the cause. The V gene is TRBV7-4, the J gene TRBJ2-2; D perhaps matches TRBD2 (6 bases). The CDR3 runs to 16 residues. Per the germline V gene, CDR1 is SGHVT and CDR2 is SQSDAQ. The DNA of the CDR3 is TGTGCCAGCCGCCCCCCGGGGGATCTCGAACACCGGGGAGCTGTTTTT. This encodes CASRPPGDLEHRGAVF.

The chain carries TRBV30 and TRBJ1-5; 11 bases match TRBD1. This CDR3 region has 20 residues. V gave up 2 bases and J gave up 1 base; unmatched junction bases: 16. CDR1 is GTSNPN and CDR2 is SVGIG in the germline V gene (reference sequence). The CDR3 protein is CAWSPRSGTGGTGSNQPQHF. The CDR3 DNA follows: TGTGCCTGGAGTCCTCGTTCCGGGACAGGGGGGACGGGGAGCAATCAGCCCCAGCATTTT.